The text below deals with one T cell receptor beta chain. This clone was detected only once. The target of this receptor is not known. No quality values exist for individual bases; no much larger clone is one base distant. The CDR3 regions of human TCRbeta chains were analyzed by immunosequencing. In the paper's pipeline: Repertoire TCRs were checked for matches against a reference library of SARS-CoV-2-specific TCRs that had been generated using the MIRA antigen-specificity platform. Breadth was defined as the fraction of unique TCRs that were SARS-CoV-2-associated, and depth was defined as the fraction of total T cells that were SARS-CoV-2-associated. Each spike-specific TCR was assigned to its reactive spike region and to a CD4 or CD8 class using the MIRA data. Log10-transformed breadth and depth values were compared by one-way ANOVA with Sidak's multiple comparisons tests. The table comes from immuneACCESS by way of TCRdb, which keeps in-frame sequences with V and J called. Part of the clones is missing from these tables; in studies checked, under half for an unresolved V gene and the rest for unknown reasons. The V and J calls and clone size are taken from that table; D and trimming were inferred from the DNA. For this sample there are 150,000 to 200,000 clones; about nine tenths appear just once. The ten largest clones capture approximately 6.2% of the sample.

This entry comes from a study of T cell responses to AZD1222 COVID-19 vaccine listed by TCRdb under 2021. Regarding the complete study: A total of about 230 trial participants underwent TCR sequencing, of whom 207 received two doses of AZD1222 and around 26 received two doses of the MenACWY control vaccine. Trial participants were enrolled by age into subgroups of 18-55, 56-69 and 70-plus years, and about 150, 27 and 61 TCR-sequenced participants, respectively, were included in these subgroups. Results and caveats for the whole study, not just this receptor: CD4 TCRs associated with the vaccine covered the entire spike protein, and the dominant responses were in regions 160-218 and 743-854. After two AZD1222 doses, spike-specific TCR breadth and depth were significantly higher than at day 0 and than in MenACWY recipients. No day 14 peak-response samples were available, so repertoires were characterized only after the peak T cell response. In the small 56-69-year group, the increase in depth fell short of significance, most likely because of low power. Conclusions about previously exposed vaccinees are limited, since just a handful of AZD1222 recipients were seropositive for SARS-CoV-2 at baseline. Reportedly, close to half of the unique spike-specific TCRs recognized epitopes lying outside the regions that are mutated in the B.1.351 and B.1.1.7 variants. Participants were mostly white British, with more females than males. The authors suggested clonal diversity may have been underestimated.

In the paper's terms, the time point label means: about 28 days (+/-7) after the second vaccine dose. AZD1222 recipients given second doses at about 4 weeks or at about 12 weeks were pooled, since spike-specific TCR depth and breadth were not found to differ between the two schedules. Samples from vaccinated people were obtained from the UK trials COV001 and COV002, which included a single-blind randomized controlled phase 2/3 trial of AZD1222 (ChAdOx1 nCoV-19) in healthy adults. For TCRbeta chain sequencing, PBMC samples from trial participants were taken at day 0 and at day 28 after the second dose. From the germline V gene, CDR1 is MNHNS and CDR2 is SASEGT. From cysteine to phenylalanine, the CDR3 is 15 amino acids long. Only CDR3 DNA remains: 45 bases, in frame from the first base. V drops 2 bases and J drops 4 bases, leaving 9 bases in between.

The source is an adult who received the AZD1222 COVID-19 vaccine. Sequencing was performed on peripheral blood, taken 28 days after the second AZD1222 dose. The chain is encoded by TRBV6-1 joined to TRBJ1-6; the D gene assignment is ambiguous. The base sequence is TGTGCCAGCAGTGAACAAACGGGGTATAATTCACCCCTCCACTTT. Its translation reads: CASSEQTGYNSPLHF.